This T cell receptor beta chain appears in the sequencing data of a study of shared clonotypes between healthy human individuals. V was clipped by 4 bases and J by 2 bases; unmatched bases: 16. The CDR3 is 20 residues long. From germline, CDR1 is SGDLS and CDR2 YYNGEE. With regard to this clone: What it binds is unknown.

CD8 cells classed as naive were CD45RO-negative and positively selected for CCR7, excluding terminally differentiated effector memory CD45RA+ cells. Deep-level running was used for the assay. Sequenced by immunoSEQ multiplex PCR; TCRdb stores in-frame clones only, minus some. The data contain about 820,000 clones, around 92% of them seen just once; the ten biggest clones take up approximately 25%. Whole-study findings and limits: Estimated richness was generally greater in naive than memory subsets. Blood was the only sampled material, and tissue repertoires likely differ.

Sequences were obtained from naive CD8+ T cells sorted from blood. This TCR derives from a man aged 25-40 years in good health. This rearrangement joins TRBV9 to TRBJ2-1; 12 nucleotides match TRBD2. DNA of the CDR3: TGTGCCAGCAGCCCAATAGTCCCCGGGACTAGCGGGTATCCCTACAATGAGCAGTTCTTC. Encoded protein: CASSPIVPGTSGYPYNEQFF.